Here is one TCR beta chain with its context. Germline CDR1 LNHNV, CDR2 YYDKDF (reference sequence). CDR3 length: 14 residues. V was pared by 0 bases and J by 1 base, with 7 bases between. These data are taken from a study of cytomegalovirus exposure and HLA in healthy donors. Profiled with immunoSEQ multiplex PCR; TCRdb holds only in-frame clones, not every one. The table records about 280,000 clones, 88% of them present only once. The V call is TRBV15, the J call TRBJ2-7, with TRBD2 as a possible D gene (5 bases). Sequencing used PBMCs. This sequence was found in a woman aged 18-29 years in good health and CMV-seronegative. This CDR3 reads CATSRDGKSYEQYF. The CDR3 DNA is TGTGCCACCAGCAGAGACGGGAAATCCTACGAGCAGTACTTC.